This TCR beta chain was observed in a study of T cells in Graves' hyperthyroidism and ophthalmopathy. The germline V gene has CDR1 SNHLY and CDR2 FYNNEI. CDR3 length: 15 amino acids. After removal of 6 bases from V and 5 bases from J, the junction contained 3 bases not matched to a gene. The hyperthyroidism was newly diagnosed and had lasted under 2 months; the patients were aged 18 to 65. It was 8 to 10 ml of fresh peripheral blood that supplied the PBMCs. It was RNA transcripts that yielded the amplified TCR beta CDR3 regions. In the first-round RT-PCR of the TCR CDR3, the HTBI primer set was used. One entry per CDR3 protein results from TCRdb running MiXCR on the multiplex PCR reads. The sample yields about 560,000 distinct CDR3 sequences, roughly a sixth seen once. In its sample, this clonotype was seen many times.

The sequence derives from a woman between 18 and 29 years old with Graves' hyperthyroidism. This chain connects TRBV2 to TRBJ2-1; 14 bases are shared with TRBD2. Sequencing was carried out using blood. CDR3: CASSRTSGGHNEQFF. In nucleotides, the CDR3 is TGTGCCAGCAGCCGGACTAGCGGGGGGCACAATGAGCAGTTCTTC.